This T cell receptor beta chain is drawn from a study of shared clonotypes between healthy human individuals. Details on this clone: No antigen is known for it.

The study drew all its donors from Caucasian adults living in Nashville, Tennessee. Investigators divided CD4+ cells into CD45RA+ naive and CD45RA-negative memory subsets. Sequencing was performed with immunoSEQ multiplex PCR; in TCRdb, only in-frame clones are kept and a portion is missing. The data hold roughly 2.5 million clones, with about 92% observed a single time. General study findings and limits: Against clonotypes common to all four donors, non-shared ones had lower generation probabilities. Larger estimated richness was generally recorded for naive subsets relative to memory subsets.

This clonotype was obtained from a man aged 18 to 30 in good health. The sample comprised naive CD4+ T cells sorted from blood. Stated subset: CD45RA+ positively selected.

CDR3 DNA sequence: TGTGCCAGCGACGCCGGCGGGGGGGCGCAGTTCTTC. It codes for CASDAGGGAQFF. This chain joins TRBV13 and TRBJ2-1; 9 nucleotides line up with TRBD2. Germline V gives CDR1 PRHDT, CDR2 FYEKMQ (reference sequence). The CDR3 covers 12 residues. The J segment lost 12 bases and the V segment lost 8 bases, leaving 8 bases of the junction unmatched.